The sequence of this T cell receptor beta chain was determined in a study of blood T cell repertoires in COVID-19. The repertoire was sequenced with immunoSEQ multiplex PCR; TCRdb's copy has only in-frame clones and lacks some. The sample has roughly 300,000 clones; around 90% are singletons. CDR1 is MGHRA, CDR2 YSYEKL, per germline. The CDR3 is 14 amino acids. V dropped 4 bases and J dropped 7 bases, with 14 bases sitting between them. Material for sequencing was PBMCs or T cells enriched from blood (not recorded which). The sequence was collected from a woman aged 25 to 39 who had recovered from COVID-19. V usage is TRBV4-1 and J usage is TRBJ1-5, with D possibly matching TRBD1 (5 bases). The CDR3 bases are TGCGCCAGCAGCCTGGGCGGAGCAGGGCAGCCCCAGCATTTT. Translation gives CASSLGGAGQPQHF.